This TCR beta chain was documented in a study of T cells after yellow fever vaccination. Study-level information: SMART-Seq v4 Ultra Low Input served to prepare low-cell-number fractions.

Broader study findings: Reappearing after the booster were most of the clones from primary vaccination (less than 98% CD4, 88% CD8). Contamination of FACS-sorted repertoires by abundant clonotypes from the bulk population could occur.

For this clonotype: Its matching antigen is unknown.

TCRdb analysed the 5' RACE reads with MiXCR anew, one entry per CDR3 protein. The profile covers 300,000 or so distinct CDR3 sequences, with roughly 4.3% appearing a single time and approximately 24% taken by the ten largest. This CDR3 has 13 residues. Per germline, CDR1 SNHLY and CDR2 FYNNEI. Trimming removed 4 bases from V and 0 bases from J, with 6 bases in between. The sequence came from a young man who received the YFV17D yellow fever vaccine. The source was PBMCs, collected 5 days after the yellow fever booster vaccination. The J gene is TRBJ2-5, the V gene TRBV2; D unclear. The CDR3, as DNA: TGTGCCAGCAGTGTAGGGAACCAAGAGACCCAGTACTTC. This translates into CASSVGNQETQYF.